The entry that follows covers one T cell receptor (beta chain) sequence. This record belongs to a study of blood T cell repertoires in COVID-19. Looking at the study overall: Researchers got acute and convalescent COVID-19 samples from the United States, Italy and Spain. Sample material is recorded as cDNA or gDNA derived from T cells, B-cell-depleted T cells, or PBMCs.

Assay used: immunoSEQ multiplex PCR; TCRdb lists only in-frame clones, some missing. The sample yields 180,000 or so clones, 85% to 90% seen once. CDR1 SGHNT and CDR2 YYREEE come from the germline V gene (reference sequence). The CDR3 extends over 16 amino acids. The V and J ends lost 0 bases and 5 bases, in that order; junction bases with no gene match: 3. Sequencing used peripheral blood. This TCR was recovered from a man between 18 and 35 years old with active or convalescent COVID-19. The chain recombines TRBV5-4 with TRBJ2-1; 12 bases map to TRBD2. The CDR3 reads CASSLGLAGENNEQFF. DNA for the CDR3: TGTGCCAGCAGCTTGGGACTAGCGGGAGAAAACAATGAGCAGTTCTTC.